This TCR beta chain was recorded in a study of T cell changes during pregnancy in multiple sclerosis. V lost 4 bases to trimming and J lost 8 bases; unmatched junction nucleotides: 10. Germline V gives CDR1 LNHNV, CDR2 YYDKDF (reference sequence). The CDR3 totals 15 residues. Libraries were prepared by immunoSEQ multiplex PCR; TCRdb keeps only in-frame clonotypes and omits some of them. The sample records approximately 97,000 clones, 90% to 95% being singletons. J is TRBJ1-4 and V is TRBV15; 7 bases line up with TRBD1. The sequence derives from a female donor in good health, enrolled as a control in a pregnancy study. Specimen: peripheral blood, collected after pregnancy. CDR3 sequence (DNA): TGTGCCACCAGCAAAGCGACAGGGACGGTGGAAAAACTGTTTTTT. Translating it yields CATSKATGTVEKLFF.